This section outlines one TCR beta chain sequence together with its context. What it binds is unknown. This specimen comes from a study of T cell responses to AZD1222 COVID-19 vaccine. Study results and caveats: White British ancestry dominated among donors, who included more females, and clonal diversity was possibly underestimated. Sampling captured repertoires only after the peak T cell response.

Germline V gives CDR1 SGHVS, CDR2 FNYEAQ. The CDR3 consists of 15 residues. With 5 bases removed from V and 3 bases from J, the gap between germline ends came to 15 bases. Using immunoSEQ multiplex PCR, the repertoire was profiled, and TCRdb retains in-frame clones only, with some absent. The repertoire includes around 84,000 clones, around 87% of them detected once, and 31% sits in the top ten. V is TRBV7-6 and J is TRBJ2-3, with unresolved D. The receptor comes from an adult in good health. Sequenced material: peripheral blood, taken on day 0 of AZD1222 vaccination. Here the CDR3 reads CASSRSVDLTDTQYF. The CDR3 DNA reads TGTGCCAGCAGCCGCTCTGTTGACCTGACAGATACGCAGTATTTT.